The rows below give T cell receptor beta chains drawn from one sample of a study of blood T cells in healthy people across ages. MiXCR was run by TCRdb on the 5' RACE reads, yielding one entry per CDR3 protein. The profile shows about 1,500,000 distinct CDR3 sequences, 28% of them singletons. Sequenced sample: blood. These receptors came from a woman younger than 45 in good health. Both conserved end residues are part of each CDR3. D genes are given only for firm matches. The size entry is marked missing in some rows and otherwise reads once, few, many or a size class.

V	D	size	J	CDR3	DNA
TRBV10-3	NA	few	TRBJ2-3	CASTDDGWSTDTQYF	TGTGCCAGCACCGACGACGGGTGGAGCACAGATACGCAGTATTTT
TRBV27	TRBD2	NA	TRBJ2-1	CASSPWTSGRAQVDEQFF	TGTGCCAGCAGTCCATGGACTAGCGGGAGGGCCCAAGTGGATGAGCAGTTCTTC
TRBV24-1	TRBD2	few	TRBJ2-1	CATSALTSGGSYNEQFF	TGTGCCACCAGTGCCCTGACTAGCGGGGGGTCCTACAATGAGCAGTTCTTC
TRBV12-3/TRBV12-4	NA	few	TRBJ1-5	CASREPGSGHQPQHF	TGTGCCAGCAGGGAGCCGGGTTCTGGGCATCAGCCCCAGCATTTT
TRBV20-1	TRBD2	NA	TRBJ2-1	CSASALADCNEQFF	TGCAGTGCGAGTGCACTAGCGGACTGCAATGAGCAGTTCTTC
TRBV4-1	NA	NA	TRBJ1-5	CASSQEGGGQPQHF	TGCGCCAGCAGCCAAGAGGGTGGGGGTCAGCCCCAGCATTTT
TRBV7-2	NA	few	TRBJ2-2	CASSSDGELFF	TGTGCCAGCAGCTCTGACGGGGAGCTGTTTTTT
TRBV5-1	NA	NA	TRBJ2-1	CASNLRPNSYNEQFF	TGCGCCAGCAACCTGAGACCCAACTCCTACAATGAGCAGTTCTTC
TRBV4-1	TRBD1	once	TRBJ1-5	CASSQDRTGINQPQHF	TGCGCCAGCAGCCAGGATAGGACAGGAATAAATCAGCCCCAGCATTTT
TRBV2	NA	few	TRBJ2-1	CASSETTANEQFF	TGTGCCAGCAGTGAAACGACAGCCAATGAGCAGTTCTTC
TRBV20-1	NA	NA	TRBJ2-7	CSAQGGSEQYF	TGCAGTGCCCAGGGGGGGTCCGAGCAGTACTTC
TRBV29-1	NA	many	TRBJ2-5	CSVTELRGETQYF	TGCAGCGTTACAGAGCTAAGGGGAGAGACCCAGTACTTC
TRBV12-3/TRBV12-4	TRBD1	NA	TRBJ2-1	CASSHLPGQFSYNEQFF	TGCGCCAGCAGCCACCTTCCGGGACAGTTCTCCTACAATGAGCAGTTCTTC
TRBV20-1	NA	NA	TRBJ2-4	CSASWSLAGNIQYF	TGTAGTGCTAGTTGGAGTCTCGCCGGGAACATTCAGTACTTC
TRBV7-9	TRBD1	NA	TRBJ1-2	CASSSRTGSRYGYTF	TGTGCCAGCAGCTCCAGGACAGGGTCCCGTTATGGCTACACCTTC
TRBV7-2	TRBD2	few	TRBJ2-1	CASTLLAGVYNEQFF	TGTGCCAGCACCTTGTTAGCGGGAGTATACAATGAGCAGTTCTTC
TRBV9	TRBD2	NA	TRBJ2-1	CASSVLAGGRAEQFF	TGTGCCAGCAGCGTATTAGCGGGAGGGCGCGCGGAGCAGTTCTTC
TRBV7-9	TRBD2	NA	TRBJ2-5	CASSPGQTSGGSGETQYF	TGTGCCAGCAGCCCGGGACAAACAAGCGGGGGTTCCGGGGAGACCCAGTACTTC
TRBV12-3/TRBV12-4	NA	NA	TRBJ1-1	CASSIGSSTEAFF	TGTGCCAGCAGTATAGGTAGTAGCACTGAAGCTTTCTTT